What follows are 20 T cell receptor beta chains derived from one specimen sequenced in a study of cytomegalovirus exposure and HLA in healthy donors (TCRdb year 2017). The library was prepared using the immunoSEQ multiplex PCR assay. TCRdb mirrors the immuneACCESS table, restricted to in-frame sequences. Some clones are absent from its copies; in checked studies, under half trace to an unresolved V gene, and the reason for the others is unknown. The sample contains approximately 54,000 clones, approximately 90% of them found a single time. The ten biggest clones cover about 8.8% of the sample. Sequencing was carried out using PBMCs. The receptor source for this set is a woman younger than 35 in good health and CMV-seropositive.

The chain carries TRBV12-2 and TRBJ1-4. TRBV12-2 is shown as a pseudogene. The CDR3 spans 19 residues. This CDR3 is CASRHNRGGLQATNEKLFF. CDR3 in DNA: TGTGCAAGTCGCCATAATCGGGGGGGCCTACAAGCAACTAATGAAAAACTGTTTTTT.

CDR3 loop: CASTGIFGYTF. DNA for the CDR3: TGTGCCAGTACAGGTATATTTGGCTACACCTTC. The chain is built from TRBV19 and TRBJ1-2; D gene ambiguous. This CDR3 has 11 residues. Germline loops: CDR1 LNHDA, CDR2 SQIVND (reference sequence). V lost 7 bases to trimming and J lost 7 bases, with 10 bases between them.

This clone is a singleton in its sample. This sequence joins TRBV2 and TRBJ2-3; 8 bases fit TRBD2. CDR3 length: 15 amino acids. V lost 2 bases to trimming and J lost 3 bases; unmatched junction nucleotides: 4. Per the germline V gene, CDR1 is SNHLY and CDR2 is FYNNEI. The CDR3 DNA follows: TGTGCCAGCAGTGAATCCTTAGCGGGGACAGATACGCAGTATTTT. This encodes CASSESLAGTDTQYF.

This chain links TRBV6-6 with TRBJ1-2; maybe TRBD1 (5 bases). The germline V gene encodes CDR1 MNHNY and CDR2 SVGAGI (reference sequence). CDR3 length: 13 residues. Trimming took 6 bases from V and 8 from J, leaving 16 bases between them. The CDR3 nucleotides read TGTGCCAGCAGCTACCGGGACTCTATCGGCTACACCTTC. Translated, it gives CASSYRDSIGYTF.

The chain has TRBV6-5 and TRBJ2-2, with 8 bases identical to TRBD1. The germline gives CDR1 MNHEY, CDR2 SVGAGI. The CDR3 covers 15 residues. Trimming removed 5 bases from V and 5 bases from J; junction bases left unmatched: 7. CDR3 in amino acids: CASSQQGVGTGELFF. The CDR3 DNA reads as TGTGCCAGCAGTCAACAGGGGGTTGGGACCGGGGAGCTGTTTTTT.

This clone was picked up one time. The genes are TRBV6-6 and TRBJ2-1; 8 bases fit TRBD1. The trim removed 2 bases at V and 6 bases at J, leaving 3 bases unmatched. Germline V lookup: CDR1 MNHNY, CDR2 SVGAGI (reference sequence). There are 14 residues in the CDR3. The DNA of the CDR3 is TGTGCCAGCAGTTACAAAGGACAGGGCAATGAGCAGTTCTTC. Encoded protein: CASSYKGQGNEQFF.

The chain combines TRBV4-2 with TRBJ1-2, with TRBD1 matching over 7 bases. V shed 0 bases and J 8 bases; nucleotides not matched to a gene: 9. CDR3 length: 15 amino acids. Germline-derived CDR1 and CDR2 are LGHNA and YNFKEQ. The CDR3 loop reads CASSQETSGGWGYTF. In nucleotides, the CDR3 is TGTGCCAGCAGCCAAGAAACCTCAGGGGGATGGGGCTACACCTTC.

This chain joins TRBV28 and TRBJ1-6; 8 nucleotides agree with TRBD1. The length of the CDR3 is 15 residues. The V and J ends lost 5 bases and 5 bases, in that order; junction bases with no gene match: 5. Germline loops: CDR1 MDHEN, CDR2 SYDVKM. DNA of the CDR3: TGTGCCAGCAGTACCGGGACAGGCAATAATTCACCCCTCCACTTT. Protein: CASSTGTGNNSPLHF.

The rearrangement joins TRBV9 to TRBJ1-6; D call uncertain. Germline CDR1 and CDR2: SGDLS and YYNGEE. V shed 4 bases and J shed 10 bases, with 15 bases lying between them. This CDR3 is 14 amino acids long. The chain's CDR3 is CASSIRRMGSPLHF. DNA for the CDR3: TGTGCCAGCAGCATTAGGAGGATGGGATCACCCCTCCACTTT.

The chain recombines TRBV25-1 with TRBJ2-5; D gene unclear. Germline values: CDR1 MGHDK, CDR2 SYGVNS. V was trimmed by 1 base and J by 2 bases, leaving 8 bases between them. The CDR3 spans 14 residues. The CDR3, as DNA: TGTGCCAGCAGTGAATCGGTCGAACAAGAGACCCAGTACTTC. Its translation is CASSESVEQETQYF.

The CDR3 sequence is CASSSRQGVSAEAFF. For the CDR3, the DNA is TGCGCCAGCAGCAGCCGACAGGGGGTCTCGGCTGAAGCTTTCTTT. The gene calls are TRBV5-1 and TRBJ1-1, with TRBD1 matching 9 bases. With 4 bases clipped from V and 6 bases from J, the junction kept 10 bases outside the gene matches. The CDR3 is 15 residues long. CDR1 is SGHRS, CDR2 YFSETQ, per germline.

With regard to this clone: The junction departs from germline at one end; a sequencing error may be responsible. J is TRBJ2-1 and V is TRBV2; D may correspond to TRBD1 or TRBD2 (5 bases each). The CDR3 spans 16 residues. CDR1 is SNHLY, CDR2 FYNNEI, per germline. The CDR3 sequence: CASSEDYRSPYNEQFF. CDR3 coding DNA: TGTGCCAGCAGCGAAGACTACAGGTCGCCCTACAATGAGCAGTTCTTC.

The V gene is TRBV28, the J gene TRBJ2-3; 10 positions agree with TRBD2. V lost 4 bases and J lost 10; bases outside the gene matches: 14. CDR1 and CDR2 from the germline V gene are MDHEN and SYDVKM. This CDR3 is 16 amino acids long. The CDR3 bases are TGTGCCAGCAGTTCCTCTAGCGGGGGCCGACTTGGTTCGCAGTATTTT. As protein: CASSSSSGGRLGSQYF.

The genes are TRBV18 and TRBJ1-2, with no clear D. The germline V gene has CDR1 KGHSH and CDR2 LQKENI. The CDR3 sequence is 13 residues long. Deletions cut 3 bases from V and 6 bases from J, with 11 bases between. The CDR3 DNA sequence: TGTGCCAGCTCACCCTATACCCGGGATGGCTACACCTTC. Protein: CASSPYTRDGYTF.

The CDR3 DNA reads as TGCGCCAGCAGCTCGCTAGCGGGGGCCGTATACGAGCAGTACTTC. Protein sequence: CASSSLAGAVYEQYF. The gene calls are TRBV5-1 and TRBJ2-7; TRBD2 matches 10 bases. The CDR3 loop spans 15 amino acids. CDR1 and CDR2 (germline): SGHRS, YFSETQ. Trimming removed 3 bases from V and 4 bases from J; junction bases left unmatched: 7.

The rearrangement joins TRBV27 to TRBJ1-1; 7 nucleotides line up with TRBD1. Germline assignment: CDR1 MNHEY and CDR2 SMNVEV (reference sequence). CDR3 length: 14 amino acids. Losses at the gene ends were 5 bases for V and 1 base for J; bases not matched to a gene: 4. The CDR3 bases are TGTGCCAGCAGTCCAGGGACAGCGAACACTGAAGCTTTCTTT. It is translated as CASSPGTANTEAFF.

This chain uses TRBV5-4 with TRBJ2-5; 8 bases line up with TRBD2. V dropped 3 bases and J dropped 4; count of bases not matched to a gene: 2. In germline, CDR1 is SGHNT, CDR2 YYREEE (reference sequence). The CDR3 covers 13 residues. Here the CDR3 DNA reads TGTGCCAGCAGCTCCGCGGGGGGAGAGACCCAGTACTTC. Residues: CASSSAGGETQYF. The whole variable domain, filled in from reference TRBV5-4 and TRBJ2-5, reads ETGVTQSPTHLIKTRGQQVTLRCSSQSGHNTVSWYQQALGQGPQFIFQYYREEENGRGNFPPRFSGLQFPNYSSELNVNALELDDSALYLCASSSAGGETQYFGPGTRLLVL.

The rearrangement links TRBV19 to TRBJ1-5, with D perhaps TRBD1 (6 bases). Trimming left V 5 bases short and J 5 bases short, with 13 bases between. CDR3 length: 14 residues. Germline lookup yields CDR1 LNHDA and CDR2 SQIVND (reference sequence). CDR3 coding DNA: TGTGCCAGTAGTCCCCGACAGGTGGATCAGCCCCAGCATTTT. The encoded protein is CASSPRQVDQPQHF.

The CDR3, as DNA: TGTGCCAGCAGCTACGGAGGGGCATACGAGCAGTACTTC. It encodes CASSYGGAYEQYF. The J gene is TRBJ2-7, the V gene TRBV7-2, with D possibly matching TRBD2 (6 bases). Trimming removed 4 bases at V and 4 bases at J, with 11 bases between. CDR1 is SGHTA, CDR2 FQGNSA, per germline. This CDR3 is 13 amino acids long.

This rearrangement joins TRBV6-1 to TRBJ2-6; no definite D call. The CDR3 has 15 amino acids. The V end lost 3 bases, the J end lost 0 bases, and 6 bases lay between the germline ends. Germline CDR1 reads MNHNS; CDR2 reads SASEGT. The CDR3: CASSDEHSGANVLTF. Written as DNA, the CDR3 is TGTGCCAGCAGTGACGAACACTCTGGGGCCAACGTCCTGACTTTC.